This T cell receptor (beta chain) was profiled in a study of blood T cell repertoires in COVID-19. Sequencing used immunoSEQ multiplex PCR; TCRdb keeps in-frame clones, though not all of them. This table holds about 250,000 clones, over 75% found once. This clone was counted only a few times. The germline V and J ends were trimmed by 3 bases and 0 bases, with 12 bases remaining between them. The CDR3 has 16 residues. Germline CDR1 MGHDK, CDR2 SYGVNS. This receptor was identified in a man aged 35 to 55 who had recovered from COVID-19. The source material was PBMCs or T cells enriched from blood (not recorded which). The V gene is TRBV25-1, the J gene TRBJ1-3; possibly TRBD1 for D (5 bases). This CDR3 is CASSETRVRSGNTIYF. CDR3 coding DNA: TGTGCCAGCAGTGAGACCAGGGTCCGCTCTGGAAACACCATATATTTT.